This T cell receptor (beta chain) came from a study of T-cell memory formation after mild COVID-19. For the study at large: Largely, TCR clusters stayed within a single donor.

Regarding the study as a whole: The study found contracting CD4+ clones mainly in CM and EM and contracting CD8+ clones in EMRA. Clones that shrank (day 15 to 85) were balanced CD4/CD8, whereas later expanders leaned CD4+. What remained unconfirmed was the SARS-CoV-2 specificity of second-wave clones peaking on day 37.

MiXCR, applied by TCRdb to the 5' RACE reads, yields one record per CDR3 protein. The sample lists about 440,000 distinct CDR3 sequences; around 19% were seen once. The sample holds a few counts of this clonotype. Its antigen is as yet unknown. CDR3 length: 19 residues. CDR1 is SGHAT and CDR2 is FQNNGV in the germline V gene. The V segment lost 5 bases and the J segment 6 bases; nucleotides outside the gene matches: 24. V usage is TRBV11-2 and J usage is TRBJ1-1; 7 bases agree with TRBD1. Sequencing input: PBMCs or a T cell subset sorted from them (not recorded which). The clonotype originates from an adult woman who had mild COVID-19 (a few samples of this study predate the infection). Cell type and time point are not known. The CDR3 loop is CASSGSLWDRRVNLPEAFF. The CDR3 coding sequence is TGTGCCAGCAGCGGATCTTTATGGGACAGAAGAGTTAACCTCCCTGAAGCTTTCTTT.